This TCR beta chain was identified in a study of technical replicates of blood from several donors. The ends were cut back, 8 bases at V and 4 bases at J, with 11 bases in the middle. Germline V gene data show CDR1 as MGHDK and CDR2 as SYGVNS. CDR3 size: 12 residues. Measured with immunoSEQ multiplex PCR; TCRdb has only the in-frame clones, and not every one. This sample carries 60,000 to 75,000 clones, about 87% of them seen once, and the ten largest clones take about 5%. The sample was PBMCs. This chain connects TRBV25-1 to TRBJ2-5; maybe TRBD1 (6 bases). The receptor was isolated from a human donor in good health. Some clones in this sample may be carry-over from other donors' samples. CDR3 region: CASGRGGETQYF. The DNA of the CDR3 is TGTGCCAGCGGCCGAGGGGGAGAGACCCAGTACTTC.